This T cell receptor beta chain was sequenced during a study of T cells in Graves' hyperthyroidism and ophthalmopathy. On the study more broadly: Once the initial diagnosis was made, peripheral blood was obtained before any treatment.

Worth noting for this clonotype: Its matching antigen is unknown.

TCR beta CDR3 regions were amplified from RNA transcripts. HTBI primers were employed in a first-round RT-PCR of the TCR CDR3. From the multiplex PCR reads, TCRdb called clonotypes with MiXCR, one entry per CDR3 protein. The table has 500,000 to 550,000 distinct CDR3 sequences, about 20% seen once. Pregnant or lactating patients were excluded, as were those with uncontrolled infection or other autoimmune disease. Findings of the study overall: From stable hyperthyroidism, ophthalmopathy was set apart by a 13 V-J model.

CDR1 is SQVTM, CDR2 ANQGSEA, per germline. The CDR3 spans 12 residues. The trim removed 5 bases at V and 3 bases at J, leaving 3 bases unmatched. The sample comprised blood. The chain employs TRBV29-1 and TRBJ1-1; 7 bases fit TRBD1. The TCR was taken from a man aged 35 to 55 with Graves' ophthalmopathy. Here the CDR3 reads CSVRQGDTEAFF. The CDR3 bases are TGCAGCGTTCGACAGGGTGACACTGAAGCTTTCTTT.